A selection of T cell receptor beta chains follows, all from one sample in a study of blood T cell repertoires in COVID-19. Using immunoSEQ multiplex PCR, the repertoire was profiled, and TCRdb retains in-frame clones only, with some absent. The data contain about 190,000 clones, over 75% of them seen just once; the ten biggest clones take up approximately 13%. What was sequenced was peripheral blood. The receptors were gathered from a woman aged 45-60 years with acute or convalescent COVID-19. The CDR3 runs from the conserved cysteine through the conserved F or W. A D gene is named only where the DNA matches it firmly. Not all rows give a size; the values are once, few, many and, for expanded clones, a class.

j_gene: TRBJ1-2; d_gene: NA; abundance: NA; v_gene: TRBV6-5; CDR3aa: CASSWGANYGYTF; CDR3nt: TGTGCCAGCAGTTGGGGGGCTAACTATGGCTACACCTTC
j_gene: TRBJ1-1; d_gene: NA; abundance: NA; v_gene: TRBV2; CDR3aa: CASKEPGNTEAFF; CDR3nt: TGTGCCAGCAAGGAGCCGGGGAACACTGAAGCTTTCTTT
j_gene: TRBJ1-1; d_gene: NA; abundance: NA; v_gene: TRBV30; CDR3aa: CAWTLGSLITTEAFF; CDR3nt: TGTGCCTGGACCCTAGGATCCTTGATTACAACTGAAGCTTTCTTT
j_gene: TRBJ1-4; d_gene: NA; abundance: NA; v_gene: TRBV6-1; CDR3aa: CASSDLRISNEKLFF; CDR3nt: TGTGCCAGCAGTGATCTAAGAATTTCTAATGAAAAACTGTTTTTT
j_gene: TRBJ1-2; d_gene: NA; abundance: NA; v_gene: TRBV20-1; CDR3aa: CSASKGEGNYGYTF; CDR3nt: TGCAGTGCTAGTAAAGGGGAGGGGAACTATGGCTACACCTTC
j_gene: TRBJ2-1; d_gene: TRBD2; abundance: NA; v_gene: TRBV5-1; CDR3aa: CASSPETSGRSSYNEQFF; CDR3nt: TGCGCCAGCAGCCCGGAGACTAGCGGGAGGAGCTCCTACAATGAGCAGTTCTTC
j_gene: TRBJ1-1; d_gene: TRBD1; abundance: NA; v_gene: TRBV27; CDR3aa: CASSSTRTGRVAEAFF; CDR3nt: TGTGCCAGCAGTTCGACCCGGACAGGGCGGGTAGCTGAAGCTTTCTTT
j_gene: TRBJ2-1; d_gene: TRBD2; abundance: NA; v_gene: TRBV15; CDR3aa: CATSRGAGVYNEQFF; CDR3nt: TGTGCCACCAGCAGAGGAGCGGGGGTATACAATGAGCAGTTCTTC
j_gene: TRBJ2-1; d_gene: NA; abundance: NA; v_gene: TRBV11-3; CDR3aa: CASSPGISSYNEQFF; CDR3nt: TGTGCCAGCAGCCCCGGGATTAGCTCCTACAATGAGCAGTTCTTC
j_gene: TRBJ2-3; d_gene: TRBD1; abundance: once; v_gene: TRBV14; CDR3aa: CASSAGQGEGDTQYF; CDR3nt: TGTGCCAGCAGCGCAGGACAGGGAGAAGGAGATACGCAGTATTTT
j_gene: TRBJ1-1; d_gene: NA; abundance: NA; v_gene: TRBV19; CDR3aa: CASSIDLSGARTEAFF; CDR3nt: TGTGCCAGTAGTATAGATTTATCAGGGGCCAGGACTGAAGCTTTCTTT
j_gene: TRBJ2-7; d_gene: NA; abundance: NA; v_gene: TRBV20-1; CDR3aa: CSASLRTYEQYF; CDR3nt: TGCAGTGCTAGTTTGAGGACCTACGAGCAGTACTTC
j_gene: TRBJ2-7; d_gene: TRBD2; abundance: NA; v_gene: TRBV5-1; CDR3aa: CASSFEGGPDEQYF; CDR3nt: TGCGCCAGCAGCTTCGAGGGAGGGCCGGACGAGCAGTACTTC
j_gene: TRBJ2-1; d_gene: TRBD2; abundance: NA; v_gene: TRBV5-8; CDR3aa: CASSLGLAGVIGNEQFF; CDR3nt: TGTGCCAGCAGCCTCGGACTAGCGGGAGTAATAGGCAATGAGCAGTTCTTC
j_gene: TRBJ2-2; d_gene: TRBD2; abundance: NA; v_gene: TRBV5-1; CDR3aa: CASSLREVHGELFF; CDR3nt: TGCGCCAGCAGCCTTCGGGAGGTTCACGGGGAGCTGTTTTTT
j_gene: TRBJ2-2; d_gene: TRBD1; abundance: NA; v_gene: TRBV5-6; CDR3aa: CASSSTPGQGNTGELFF; CDR3nt: TGTGCCAGCAGCTCCACTCCGGGACAGGGCAACACCGGGGAGCTGTTTTTT
j_gene: TRBJ2-2; d_gene: NA; abundance: NA; v_gene: TRBV28; CDR3aa: CASRGQYTGELFF; CDR3nt: TGTGCCAGCAGAGGACAGTACACCGGGGAGCTGTTTTTT
j_gene: TRBJ1-2; d_gene: NA; abundance: once; v_gene: TRBV6-5; CDR3aa: CASIKMTAGGYTF; CDR3nt: TGTGCCAGCATCAAAATGACGGCGGGCGGCTACACCTTC
j_gene: TRBJ2-1; d_gene: TRBD2; abundance: NA; v_gene: TRBV28; CDR3aa: CASGVGGAPLVEQFF; CDR3nt: TGTGCCAGTGGCGTCGGGGGGGCCCCCCTTGTTGAGCAGTTCTTC
j_gene: TRBJ2-7; d_gene: NA; abundance: NA; v_gene: TRBV5-6; CDR3aa: CASSYRSSSYEQYF; CDR3nt: TGTGCCAGCAGCTATCGGAGCAGCTCATACGAGCAGTACTTC
j_gene: TRBJ1-1; d_gene: NA; abundance: NA; v_gene: TRBV14; CDR3aa: CASSQAGGVVTEAFF; CDR3nt: TGTGCCAGCAGCCAAGCGGGGGGAGTTGTCACTGAAGCTTTCTTT
j_gene: TRBJ2-2; d_gene: NA; abundance: NA; v_gene: TRBV7-9; CDR3aa: CASSLGPYFTGYTGELFF; CDR3nt: TGTGCCAGCAGCTTAGGGCCCTACTTTACGGGTTACACCGGGGAGCTGTTTTTT
j_gene: TRBJ1-1; d_gene: NA; abundance: NA; v_gene: TRBV9; CDR3aa: CASSPYGARGTEAFF; CDR3nt: TGTGCCAGCAGCCCTTACGGTGCGAGAGGGACTGAAGCTTTCTTT
j_gene: TRBJ2-1; d_gene: TRBD2; abundance: NA; v_gene: TRBV6-1; CDR3aa: CASSDRSGRHEQFF; CDR3nt: TGTGCCAGCAGTGACCGGAGCGGGAGGCATGAGCAGTTCTTC
j_gene: TRBJ1-6; d_gene: TRBD1; abundance: many; v_gene: TRBV3-1/TRBV3-2; CDR3aa: CASSSRQGVSSPLHF; CDR3nt: TGTGCCAGCAGCTCCCGACAGGGGGTATCCTCACCCCTCCACTTT
j_gene: TRBJ1-2; d_gene: NA; abundance: NA; v_gene: TRBV28; CDR3aa: CASRDGSNYGYTF; CDR3nt: TGTGCCAGCAGAGACGGGTCGAACTATGGCTACACCTTC
j_gene: TRBJ2-1; d_gene: TRBD2; abundance: NA; v_gene: TRBV24-1; CDR3aa: CATSDWGTSTDEQFF; CDR3nt: TGTGCCACCAGTGATTGGGGGACTAGCACAGATGAGCAGTTCTTC
j_gene: TRBJ1-2; d_gene: TRBD1; abundance: NA; v_gene: TRBV5-1; CDR3aa: CASSFHRGPGANYGYTF; CDR3nt: TGCGCCAGCAGCTTTCACAGGGGCCCTGGAGCTAACTATGGCTACACCTTC
j_gene: TRBJ1-6; d_gene: TRBD1; abundance: NA; v_gene: TRBV27; CDR3aa: CASSLRDRGNSPLHF; CDR3nt: TGTGCCAGCAGTTTAAGAGACAGGGGAAATTCACCCCTCCACTTT
j_gene: TRBJ2-7; d_gene: NA; abundance: once; v_gene: TRBV7-9; CDR3aa: CASSRSDNTYEQYF; CDR3nt: TGTGCCAGCAGCCGTTCCGACAATACCTACGAGCAGTACTTC
j_gene: TRBJ2-1; d_gene: TRBD1; abundance: NA; v_gene: TRBV7-2; CDR3aa: CASSLGRKGAGEQFF; CDR3nt: TGTGCCAGCAGCTTAGGCAGGAAGGGGGCCGGAGAGCAGTTCTTC
j_gene: TRBJ1-2; d_gene: NA; abundance: NA; v_gene: TRBV4-3; CDR3aa: CASSQEAQFNYGYTF; CDR3nt: TGCGCCAGCAGCCAAGAGGCCCAGTTTAACTATGGCTACACCTTC
j_gene: TRBJ1-4; d_gene: NA; abundance: NA; v_gene: TRBV27; CDR3aa: CASSLSRGKGTNEKLFF; CDR3nt: TGTGCCAGCAGTTTATCGCGCGGAAAAGGAACTAATGAAAAACTGTTTTTT
j_gene: TRBJ2-5; d_gene: NA; abundance: once; v_gene: TRBV5-4; CDR3aa: CASSLDRLQETQYF; CDR3nt: TGTGCCAGCAGCTTGGACAGGTTGCAAGAGACCCAGTACTTC
j_gene: TRBJ2-1; d_gene: TRBD2; abundance: NA; v_gene: TRBV5-6; CDR3aa: CASRSSGRISYNEQFF; CDR3nt: TGTGCCAGCAGGTCTAGCGGGAGGATCTCCTACAATGAGCAGTTCTTC
j_gene: TRBJ1-2; d_gene: TRBD1; abundance: NA; v_gene: TRBV19; CDR3aa: CASSSGGQQANYGYTF; CDR3nt: TGTGCCAGTAGTTCCGGGGGACAGCAAGCTAACTATGGCTACACCTTC
j_gene: TRBJ1-6; d_gene: TRBD1; abundance: few; v_gene: TRBV5-6; CDR3aa: CASSLAGQGITNSPLHF; CDR3nt: TGTGCCAGCAGCTTGGCGGGACAGGGTATAACGAATTCACCCCTCCACTTT
j_gene: TRBJ1-6; d_gene: NA; abundance: NA; v_gene: TRBV27; CDR3aa: CASRFTGTNSPLHF; CDR3nt: TGTGCCAGCAGGTTCACAGGAACCAATTCACCCCTCCACTTT
j_gene: TRBJ2-1; d_gene: NA; abundance: NA; v_gene: TRBV7-2; CDR3aa: CASSRGTGPHNEQFF; CDR3nt: TGTGCCAGCAGCCGCGGGACGGGCCCTCACAATGAGCAGTTCTTC
j_gene: TRBJ2-2; d_gene: NA; abundance: NA; v_gene: TRBV24-1; CDR3aa: CATNDRTGELFF; CDR3nt: TGTGCCACCAACGACAGGACCGGGGAGCTGTTTTTT
j_gene: TRBJ2-2; d_gene: TRBD2; abundance: once; v_gene: TRBV28; CDR3aa: CASSFGGASTGELFF; CDR3nt: TGTGCCAGCAGTTTCGGGGGGGCGTCCACCGGGGAGCTGTTTTTT